This T cell receptor (beta chain) stems from a study of blood T cell repertoires in COVID-19. Sequencing used immunoSEQ multiplex PCR; TCRdb keeps in-frame clones, though not all of them. The sample records 270,000 or so clones, roughly 88% being singletons. Looked up from germline, CDR1 is LNHDA and CDR2 is SQIVND (reference sequence). Trimming at V came to 7 bases and at J to 6 bases, leaving 9 bases not matched to a gene. The CDR3 loop spans 15 amino acids. V usage is TRBV19 and J usage is TRBJ2-1; 10 bases fit TRBD1. The sequence derives from a woman aged 40 to 55 with acute COVID-19. Specimen: PBMCs or T cells enriched from blood (not recorded which). CDR3: CASTMGDRGSNEQFF. In nucleotides, the CDR3 is TGTGCCAGTACCATGGGGGACAGGGGCTCCAATGAGCAGTTCTTC.